The rows below give T cell receptor beta chains drawn from one sample of a study of early T cells in non-severe SARS-CoV-2 infection. Via MiXCR, TCRdb re-called the 5' RACE reads, giving one row per CDR3 protein. Here the sample spans some 44,000 distinct CDR3 sequences, approximately 5.9% being singletons. The sequences come from whole blood, collected at baseline. The receptors were gathered from an adult who was a healthcare worker with PCR-confirmed SARS-CoV-2 infection or an uninfected control (not recorded which). Each CDR3 is given with its conserved first and last residue. The D gene is left open where the match is weak. Size is omitted from some rows. Given values are once, few, many or a class for expanded clones.

TRBJ2-7	-	many	TRBV7-3	TGTGCCAGCAGCCCCCGGGACATAATCTCCTACGAGCAGTACTTC	CASSPRDIISYEQYF
TRBJ2-2	-	many	TRBV10-3	TGTGCCATCAGTGAGAGTCAGCACACCGGGGAGCTGTTTTTT	CAISESQHTGELFF
TRBJ2-3	-	few	TRBV19	TGTGCCAGTAGTATATTTGAAGATACGCAGTATTTT	CASSIFEDTQYF
TRBJ2-7	-	many	TRBV11-2	TGTGCCAGCAGCTTAGCCCCGGTAACCTACGAGCAGTACTTC	CASSLAPVTYEQYF
TRBJ1-6	-	many	TRBV2	TGTGCCAGCAGGCCCCGATCGGGGGGCGATTCACCCCTCCACTTT	CASRPRSGGDSPLHF
TRBJ1-1	TRBD1	many	TRBV20-1	TGCAGTGCTCGACACACAGGGGGGGCCATGAACACTGAAGCTTTCTTT	CSARHTGGAMNTEAFF
TRBJ2-7	-	many	TRBV15	TGTGCCACCAGCAGCAGTCGGGAGCAGTACTTC	CATSSSREQYF
TRBJ2-1	TRBD1	many	TRBV9	TGTGCCAGCAGCCCTACGGACAGGGGGGAGCAGTTCTTC	CASSPTDRGEQFF
TRBJ2-5	TRBD1	many	TRBV20-1	TGCAGTGCCCTGGACAGGTCTGGGGGAGAGACCCAGTACTTC	CSALDRSGGETQYF
TRBJ1-1	TRBD1	few	TRBV20-1	TGCAGTGCAAGTTGGGGACAGGGGAACACTGAAGCTTTCTTT	CSASWGQGNTEAFF
TRBJ2-4	TRBD1	-	TRBV19	TGTGCCAGTAGTATAGGGGGACAGGGACAAGCCAAAAACATTCAGTACTTC	CASSIGGQGQAKNIQYF
TRBJ2-7	TRBD2	-	TRBV7-2	TGTGCCAGCAGCCGAGGGACTAGCGGGGACCTGCGCTACTTC	CASSRGTSGDLRYF
TRBJ2-2	-	many	TRBV27	TGTGCCAGCAGTTTTGGGTTGGTCTCCCTCAACACCGGGGAGCTGTTTTTT	CASSFGLVSLNTGELFF
TRBJ2-5	TRBD2	many	TRBV28	TGTGCCAGCAAACCGACTAGCCGGAAAGAGACCCAGTACTTC	CASKPTSRKETQYF
TRBJ2-1	-	few	TRBV7-8	TGTGCCAGCAGCTTAGTCGGCAATGAGCAGTTCTTC	CASSLVGNEQFF
TRBJ2-3	TRBD1	many	TRBV11-2	TGTGCCAGCAGCTTCACCGGGACAGCGACAGATACGCAGTATTTT	CASSFTGTATDTQYF
TRBJ2-2	-	many	TRBV2	TGTGCCACCAAAGGAGGAGTCTGGGACACCGGGGAGCTGTTTTTT	CATKGGVWDTGELFF
TRBJ1-1	-	many	TRBV20-1	TGCAGTGCTCCACCCGGATGGAACACTGAAGCTTTCTTT	CSAPPGWNTEAFF
TRBJ1-1	TRBD1	many	TRBV6-1	TGTGCCAGCAGCCGAGACAGGGGGCTTAACACTGAAGCTTTCTTT	CASSRDRGLNTEAFF
TRBJ2-3	-	-	TRBV28	TGTGCCAGCAGTTTACGGACAAATACGCAGTATTTT	CASSLRTNTQYF
TRBJ2-3	TRBD2	many	TRBV7-9	TGTGCCAGCAGCCCTTCTAAGCGGGGGCGGACTAGCACAGATACGCAGTATTTT	CASSPSKRGRTSTDTQYF
TRBJ2-7	-	-	TRBV20-1	TGCAGTGCAAACCGGGCCCCGTTATCCTACGAGCAGTACTTC	CSANRAPLSYEQYF
TRBJ2-7	TRBD1	many	TRBV30	TGTGCCTGGAGGGGGGACAGTTTTACCTACGAGCAGTACTTC	CAWRGDSFTYEQYF
TRBJ2-3	TRBD1	many	TRBV5-6	TGTGCCAGCAGCTTGGTGGGACAGGGTCTCACAGATACGCAGTATTTT	CASSLVGQGLTDTQYF
TRBJ1-2	TRBD1	many	TRBV27	TGTGCCAGCAGTCCCCATACAGGGGTGAATGGCTACACCTTC	CASSPHTGVNGYTF
TRBJ2-2	-	-	TRBV19	TGTGCCAGTAGTATTTATACCAGGCTAATCGCCGGGGAGCTGTTTTTT	CASSIYTRLIAGELFF
TRBJ2-5	TRBD2	few	TRBV20-1	TGCAGTGCTAGAGGACTAGCAGAGACCCAGTACTTC	CSARGLAETQYF
TRBJ1-5	TRBD1	many	TRBV28	TGTGCCAGCAGGATGACAGGGGGCGGCAATCAGCCCCAGCATTTT	CASRMTGGGNQPQHF
TRBJ2-2	TRBD1	many	TRBV6-2/TRBV6-3	TGTGCCAGCAGATCCGGACAGGGGACCACCGGGGAGCTGTTTTTT	CASRSGQGTTGELFF
TRBJ2-7	-	many	TRBV25-1	TGTGCCAGCAGTGTAGGGACCTACGAGCAGTACTTC	CASSVGTYEQYF
TRBJ2-7	-	many	TRBV27	TGTGCCAGCAGTTTATCCAGGGGCCACGAGCAGTACTTC	CASSLSRGHEQYF
TRBJ1-6	-	many	TRBV10-2	TGCGCCAGCAGTTTACGGAAGAGCTCCTATAATTCACCCCTCCACTTT	CASSLRKSSYNSPLHF
TRBJ1-1	TRBD1	-	TRBV5-1	TGCGCCTGCCGGACAGGGTTTGAGAACACTGAAGCTTTCTTT	CACRTGFENTEAFF
TRBJ1-2	TRBD1	many	TRBV7-3	TGTGCCAGCAGCCGCGACAGGGACTATGGCTACACCTTC	CASSRDRDYGYTF
TRBJ2-3	TRBD2	many	TRBV12-3/TRBV12-4	TGTGCCAGCAGTTTAGTGTTTTTCGGGGGGACAGATACGCAGTATTTT	CASSLVFFGGTDTQYF
TRBJ1-1	TRBD1	few	TRBV12-3/TRBV12-4	TGTGCCAGCAGTTTACGACAGGGGAGGAACACTGAAGCTTTCTTT	CASSLRQGRNTEAFF
TRBJ1-2	-	many	TRBV12-3/TRBV12-4	TGTGCCAGCAGTTTGAATGAGGAACCCTATGGCTACACCTTC	CASSLNEEPYGYTF
TRBJ2-3	-	many	TRBV30	TGTGCCTGGAGTAAAGGGCTCGTCCCCTCCGCAGATACGCAGTATTTT	CAWSKGLVPSADTQYF
TRBJ1-1	-	many	TRBV4-2	TGTGCCAGCAGCCCCCAGGGGCCGAACACTGAAGCTTTCTTT	CASSPQGPNTEAFF
TRBJ1-4	TRBD1	few	TRBV28	TGTGCCAGCAGTTTAATCGGACAGGGGAATGAAAAACTGTTTTTT	CASSLIGQGNEKLFF
TRBJ2-7	-	-	TRBV7-8	TGTGCCAGCAGCTTAGCCGGGAACACTCCTTCTTACGAGCAGTACTTC	CASSLAGNTPSYEQYF
TRBJ2-1	TRBD2	few	TRBV15	TGTGCCATCAGCAGAGCCGGACTAGCGGGGGACAATGAGCAGTTCTTC	CAISRAGLAGDNEQFF
TRBJ2-3	-	few	TRBV9	TGTGCCAGCAGCCTGACCGACCCTAGCACAGATACGCAGTATTTT	CASSLTDPSTDTQYF
TRBJ2-7	-	many	TRBV12-3/TRBV12-4	TGTGCCAGCAGTCCCGGGACCTCACCCTACGAGCAGTACTTC	CASSPGTSPYEQYF
TRBJ2-7	TRBD1	few	TRBV7-9	TGTGCCAGCAGCTCGGGACAGGATTGGCGCGAGCAGTACTTC	CASSSGQDWREQYF
TRBJ2-3	-	few	TRBV5-6	TGTGCCAGCAGCCCGACTGACCGACCCACAGATACGCAGTATTTT	CASSPTDRPTDTQYF
TRBJ2-3	TRBD1	many	TRBV5-6	TGTGCCAGCAGCCAACTTCCGAGGGGGCCTAGCACAGATACGCAGTATTTT	CASSQLPRGPSTDTQYF
TRBJ2-4	-	many	TRBV11-2	TGTGCCAGCAGCTTAGGTCCAGCTCGAATTCAGTACTTC	CASSLGPARIQYF
TRBJ2-2	-	few	TRBV5-1	TGCGCCAGCAGCTTGTCCCCGACCTACACCGGGGAGCTGTTTTTT	CASSLSPTYTGELFF
TRBJ2-7	-	many	TRBV3-1	TGTGCCAGCAGCCAAGAGGTCTACTGGCACGAGCAGTACTTC	CASSQEVYWHEQYF
TRBJ2-5	TRBD2	few	TRBV7-2	TGTGCCAGCAGCTCCCAGCGGGGGGGCGAGACCCAGTACTTC	CASSSQRGGETQYF
TRBJ1-5	-	-	TRBV6-6	TGTGCCAGCGGCCGGGACAGCAATCAGCCCCAGCATTTT	CASGRDSNQPQHF
TRBJ1-1	-	-	TRBV18	TGTGCCAGCTCACCCAATGTTGGGAACACTGAAGCTTTCTTT	CASSPNVGNTEAFF
TRBJ2-2	-	many	TRBV7-9	TGTGCCAGCAGCTCCTTCCGGGACTCGAACACCGGGGAGCTGTTTTTT	CASSSFRDSNTGELFF
TRBJ1-4	-	-	TRBV10-2	TGCGCCAGCAGTGAAGGGGGGAAACTGTTTTTT	CASSEGGKLFF
TRBJ2-5	-	few	TRBV5-3	TGTGCCAGAGTGACAGGGAGGTCTGGCCGGACCCAGTACTTC	CARVTGRSGRTQYF
TRBJ2-7	-	many	TRBV11-2	TGTGCCAGCAGCTCGATCCGGGGGCAGGATGCCTACGAGCAGTACTTC	CASSSIRGQDAYEQYF